The TCR beta chain described here comes from a study of cytomegalovirus exposure and HLA in healthy donors. Broader study findings: A later analysis revealed that TCR association rates differed between HLA loci, peaking at DRB1 and bottoming out at HLA-C. Exclusion as indistinguishable affected some V segments, including TRBV6-2 and TRBV6-3. An analysis was carried out at a later point. It showed that HLA-associated TCR beta chains were more clonally expanded than equally common non-associated chains.

The PCR employed 60 Vbeta primers together with 13 Jbeta primers. Sequencing was performed with immunoSEQ multiplex PCR; in TCRdb, only in-frame clones are kept and a portion is missing. The sample shows under 150,000 clones, and 2% to 3% sits with its ten largest clones. The CDR3 spans 15 residues. V was clipped by 4 bases and J by 1 base; unmatched bases: 4. CDR1 is SGHAT and CDR2 is FQNNGV in the germline V gene. Comments on this clone: Its antigen is still unknown.

Participants comprised healthy donors of bone marrow. Sequenced input: PBMCs. This TCR was sampled from a man between 40 and 49 years old in good health and CMV-seronegative. The chain joins TRBV11-2 to TRBJ2-1, with 7 bases aligning to TRBD1. The CDR3 region has the DNA TGTGCCAGCAGCTCCCGGGACAGATCCTACAATGAGCAGTTCTTC. Amino acids: CASSSRDRSYNEQFF. Looking up the rest from reference TRBV11-2 and TRBJ2-1 gives the full variable domain: EAGVAQSPRYKIIEKRQSVAFWCNPISGHATLYWYQQILGQGPKLLIQFQNNGVVDDSQLPKDRFSAERLKGVDSTLKIQPAKLEDSAVYLCASSSRDRSYNEQFFGPGTRLTVL.